This is a list of T cell receptor beta chains from one sample in a study of cytomegalovirus exposure and HLA in healthy donors. Measured with immunoSEQ multiplex PCR; TCRdb has only the in-frame clones, and not every one. The table records 85,000 to 110,000 clones, 60% to 70% of them present only once. Sequencing used PBMCs. These receptors originate from a woman between 50 and 59 years old in good health and CMV-seronegative. The CDR3 runs from the conserved cysteine through the conserved F or W. A D gene is named only where the DNA matches it firmly. Not every row has a clone size; where given, it reads once, few, many or a size class.

TRBJ2-1 | NA | TRBV6-5 | NA | TGTGCCAGCAGTCAACTTGGTCTCTACAATGAGCAGTTCTTC | CASSQLGLYNEQFF
TRBJ2-3 | NA | TRBV28 | NA | TGTGCCAGCAGTTCCCCGCAGGGGACAGATACGCAGTATTTT | CASSSPQGTDTQYF
TRBJ2-2 | TRBD2 | TRBV7-9 | NA | TGTGCCAGCAGCTTAGCGACTAGCGGGGGAGAAACCGGGGAGCTGTTTTTT | CASSLATSGGETGELFF
TRBJ2-1 | TRBD2 | TRBV5-1 | NA | TGCGCCAGCGGCCGGGGGGACTACAATGAGCAGTTCTTC | CASGRGDYNEQFF
TRBJ2-3 | TRBD2 | TRBV5-1 | NA | TGCGCCAGCAGGACTAGCGGGGACACAGATACGCAGTATTTT | CASRTSGDTDTQYF
TRBJ2-5 | NA | TRBV6-5 | NA | TGTGCCAGCAGGCGGGGAAAAGAGACCCAGTACTTC | CASRRGKETQYF
TRBJ1-1 | NA | TRBV25-1 | NA | TGTGCCAGCAGTGCAGACTACTCGAACACTGAAGCTTTCTTT | CASSADYSNTEAFF
TRBJ2-1 | NA | TRBV4-3 | NA | TGCGCCAGCAGCGGGAGAACGGACTCCTACAATGAGCAGTTCTTC | CASSGRTDSYNEQFF
TRBJ2-7 | TRBD2 | TRBV5-1 | NA | TGCGCCAGCCCCCGGACTAGCGGGAGGCGGGGTGAGCAGTACTTC | CASPRTSGRRGEQYF
TRBJ2-1 | TRBD2 | TRBV6-5 | once | TGTGCCAGCAGTTACTCGAGCGGGGCGAAGGTTGAGCAGTTCTTC | CASSYSSGAKVEQFF
TRBJ1-3 | NA | TRBV2 | NA | TGTGCCAGCACCGGTCAGGGGAGAAACACCATATATTTT | CASTGQGRNTIYF
TRBJ1-2 | NA | TRBV6-1 | NA | TGTGCCAGCACCGGAGGGGGGGCGGGCGACTATGGCTACACCTTC | CASTGGGAGDYGYTF
TRBJ1-3 | NA | TRBV6-6 | NA | TGTGCCAGCAGCCAGAACAGGGTCTCTGGAAACACCATATATTTT | CASSQNRVSGNTIYF
TRBJ2-7 | NA | TRBV15 | NA | TGTGCCACCAGCAGAGAAACAGCCCCCTCCTACGAGCAGTACTTC | CATSRETAPSYEQYF
TRBJ2-1 | TRBD2 | TRBV27 | NA | TGTGCCAGCAGTTTCTCCTCCGGGACTAGGGGCAATGAGCAGTTCTTC | CASSFSSGTRGNEQFF
TRBJ2-2 | TRBD1 | TRBV6-4 | NA | TGTGCCAGCAGGGGACAGGGTGACACCGGGGAGCTGTTTTTT | CASRGQGDTGELFF
TRBJ2-5 | NA | TRBV7-9 | once | TGTGCCAGCAGCTTAGTGTCTCAAGAGACCCAGTACTTC | CASSLVSQETQYF
TRBJ2-5 | TRBD2 | TRBV7-6 | NA | TGTGCCAGCAGCCTCGGACTAGCGGGAGGGCTCCAGGAGACCCAGTACTTC | CASSLGLAGGLQETQYF
TRBJ2-1 | TRBD2 | TRBV5-1 | NA | TGCGCCAGCAGTACTAGCGGGGGTTACAATGAGCAGTTCTTC | CASSTSGGYNEQFF
TRBJ2-2 | TRBD2 | TRBV4-1 | NA | TGCGCCAGCAGCCGACTAGCGGCGAACACCGGGGAGCTGTTTTTT | CASSRLAANTGELFF
TRBJ1-3 | TRBD1 | TRBV5-1 | NA | TGCGCCAGCAGCTTGGTGGCAGGGGGCTTCTCTGGAAACACCATATATTTT | CASSLVAGGFSGNTIYF
TRBJ1-2 | TRBD1 | TRBV14 | NA | TGTGCCAGCAGCCAAGATAGGAGGGACAGGGAGTTCGGCTACACCTTC | CASSQDRRDREFGYTF
TRBJ1-4 | TRBD1 | TRBV15 | NA | TGTGCCACCAGCAGAGACCGGACAGGCAATGAAAAACTGTTTTTT | CATSRDRTGNEKLFF
TRBJ1-2 | NA | TRBV4-1 | NA | TGCGCCAGCAGCCAAGATACGGGTTATGGCTACACCTTC | CASSQDTGYGYTF
TRBJ1-2 | NA | TRBV10-1 | NA | TGCGCCAGCAGTGCGGGGTCGGTCGGCTATGGCTACACCTTC | CASSAGSVGYGYTF
TRBJ2-7 | TRBD2 | TRBV7-7 | NA | TGTGCTAGCAGTCCGGGACTACAAAGCTCCTACGAGCAGTACTTC | CASSPGLQSSYEQYF
TRBJ2-4 | TRBD2 | TRBV14 | few | TGTGCCAGCAGCCAAGGCTTCCCGGGACTAGCGGGAGGAAGGTACTTC | CASSQGFPGLAGGRYF
TRBJ1-1 | TRBD1 | TRBV4-3 | NA | TGCGCCAGCAGCCGAGAGACAGGGTGGACTGAAGCTTTCTTT | CASSRETGWTEAFF
TRBJ2-1 | TRBD2 | TRBV7-9 | few | TGTGCCAGCAGGGGGAGGGAGAGCTCCTACAATGAGCAGTTCTTC | CASRGRESSYNEQFF
TRBJ2-3 | NA | TRBV7-8 | NA | TGTGCCAGCAGTCAGGAATGGGCGACAGATACGCAGTATTTT | CASSQEWATDTQYF
TRBJ2-5 | TRBD2 | TRBV7-2 | NA | TGTGCCAGCAGCTCTTACTCGGCGGGCGGGGGAGAGACCCAGTACTTC | CASSSYSAGGGETQYF
TRBJ2-1 | TRBD1 | TRBV19 | few | TGTGCCACTCAGCGGGGACAGGGCAACAATGAGCAGTTCTTC | CATQRGQGNNEQFF
TRBJ2-7 | TRBD1 | TRBV19 | NA | TGTGCCAGTAGTAAGCAGGGGGTTCCGTACGAGCAGTACTTC | CASSKQGVPYEQYF
TRBJ2-7 | TRBD2 | TRBV4-1 | NA | TGCGCCAGCAGCCAAAGCGGGAATCAGTACTTC | CASSQSGNQYF
TRBJ2-7 | NA | TRBV7-9 | NA | TGTGCCAGCAGCTCGAACAGGGACGGGAGGGAGCAGTACTTC | CASSSNRDGREQYF
TRBJ1-2 | TRBD1 | TRBV29-1 | few | TGCAGCGCCGACAGGGATGGCGGTGGCTACACCTTC | CSADRDGGGYTF
TRBJ2-7 | NA | TRBV18 | NA | TGTGCCAGCTCACCACTTCCAGGGCACTCAGAGCAGTACTTC | CASSPLPGHSEQYF
TRBJ1-6 | TRBD1 | TRBV5-1 | NA | TGCGCCAGCAGCTTGTGGGTAAATACAGGGGTCTATAATTCACCCCTCCACTTT | CASSLWVNTGVYNSPLHF
TRBJ2-5 | TRBD1 | TRBV11-2 | NA | TGTGCCAGCAGCCCGCGGCGTGCGACAGGGAATAAAGAGACCCAGTACTTC | CASSPRRATGNKETQYF
TRBJ2-5 | TRBD1 | TRBV29-1 | NA | TGCAGCGTTGGACAGGGACGAGAGACCCAGTACTTC | CSVGQGRETQYF
TRBJ2-7 | NA | TRBV6-6 | NA | TGTGCCAGCAGTTACTCGCAGGGGTCCTACGAGCAGTACTTC | CASSYSQGSYEQYF
TRBJ1-2 | NA | TRBV29-1 | NA | TGCAGCGTTGAAGAAAGTAGGCAGACACTTTATGCCTACACCTTC | CSVEESRQTLYAYTF
TRBJ2-4 | TRBD1 | TRBV7-2 | NA | TGTGCCAGCAGCCCACGCGACAGGGCTGGAAACATTCAGTACTTC | CASSPRDRAGNIQYF
TRBJ2-5 | TRBD1 | TRBV5-1 | NA | TGCGCCAGCAGCCTTTTAACGGGACAGGGGGTAGGGGAGACCCAGTACTTC | CASSLLTGQGVGETQYF
TRBJ1-5 | TRBD1 | TRBV19 | once | TGTGCCAGTAGCACGACAGGGATTGGCAATCAGCCCCAGCATTTT | CASSTTGIGNQPQHF
TRBJ2-3 | TRBD1 | TRBV12-5 | NA | TGTGCTAGTGGTTTGGGACGGGACAGATACACAGATACGCAGTATTTT | CASGLGRDRYTDTQYF
TRBJ2-6 | TRBD1 | TRBV25-1 | once | TGTGCCAGCACAACGGGACAGAACTCTGGGGCCAACGTCCTGACTTTC | CASTTGQNSGANVLTF
TRBJ1-5 | NA | TRBV6-5 | few | TGTGCCAGCAGTTACAGGCACTCGGGTCAGCCCCAGCATTTT | CASSYRHSGQPQHF
TRBJ1-1 | NA | TRBV19 | NA | TGTGCCAGTAGCCTCCAACAGGGCAACACTGAAGCTTTCTTT | CASSLQQGNTEAFF